This TCR beta chain comes out of a study of early T cells in non-severe SARS-CoV-2 infection. On the study more broadly: Bulk RNA taken from unsorted whole blood was sequenced, leaving chains unpaired. Study findings and constraints: VDJdb matching favored anti-spike CD8 responses, missing private and CD4 specificities.

The TCR library protocol was used to attach unique molecular identifiers. These identifiers were attached to individual cDNA molecules. TCRdb re-called the 5' RACE reads through MiXCR, storing one row per CDR3 protein. The table shows tens of thousands of distinct CDR3 sequences, with under 15% occurring only once. In regard to this clonotype: Its cognate antigen is unknown.

Germline-derived CDR1 and CDR2 are SNHLY and FYNNEI. The CDR3 runs to 14 residues. V lost 5 bases and J 0 bases, leaving 8 bases between the germline ends. The gene calls are TRBV2 and TRBJ1-3, with a weak D call TRBD1 (5 bases). The sequencing input was whole blood. This receptor was obtained from an adult who was a healthcare worker with PCR-confirmed SARS-CoV-2 infection or an uninfected control (not recorded which). As DNA, the CDR3 is TGTGCCAGCAGTCTGACAGTCTCTGGAAACACCATATATTTT. This translates into CASSLTVSGNTIYF.